The rows below give T cell receptor beta chains drawn from one sample of a study of response to subunit inactivated influenza vaccine. TCRdb re-called the RT-PCR reads through MiXCR, storing one row per CDR3 protein. In the table there are roughly 700,000 distinct CDR3 sequences, approximately 13% of which are singletons. The material sequenced was PBMCs from blood, taken around two weeks before vaccination. These receptors were taken from a man in his forties or fifties who received an inactivated influenza vaccine. Both conserved end residues are trimmed from each CDR3. The D gene is left open where the match is weak.

D gene,J gene,V gene,CDR3 protein
NA,TRBJ2-1,TRBV12-3/TRBV12-4,ASRPTDNEQF
TRBD2,TRBJ2-7,TRBV2,ASSESGTSVYEQY
TRBD1,TRBJ2-1,TRBV7-9,ASSTGTVGEQF
TRBD1,TRBJ1-4,TRBV6-1,ASSPRDSINEKLF
TRBD1,TRBJ2-5,TRBV20-1,SARGQFGYKETQY
TRBD2,TRBJ2-2,TRBV4-2,ASSQADSGGANTGELF
NA,TRBJ1-4,TRBV7-9,ASSLRAATNEKLF
TRBD2,TRBJ2-7,TRBV5-1,ASSPAAGGYYEQY
TRBD2,TRBJ2-7,TRBV5-1,ASSLEVSGTRSYEQY
TRBD1,TRBJ2-3,TRBV19,ASKRGRGQVGTDTQY
TRBD1,TRBJ2-6,TRBV18,ASSSTGVGANVLT
TRBD1,TRBJ2-3,TRBV7-2,ASSTPGQGDTQY
TRBD1,TRBJ2-7,TRBV5-5,ASSIQGTPYEQY
NA,TRBJ2-1,TRBV12-3/TRBV12-4,ASSLRTGLNEQF
NA,TRBJ1-2,TRBV5-1,ASSSGVEIHYGYT
NA,TRBJ1-2,TRBV5-1,ASSSRVNYGYT
TRBD1,TRBJ2-3,TRBV19,ASSLGTGRLDTQY
NA,TRBJ2-7,TRBV27,ASSFLFKGFPYEQY
NA,TRBJ2-3,TRBV15,ATSTRTGVDTQY
NA,TRBJ2-5,TRBV10-3,AISESARMETQY